This passage covers 7 T cell receptor beta chains from one sample sequenced in a study of control samples from healthy donors and cancer patients. Only in-frame clones appear in the TCRdb table, and some are missing; sequencing was by immunoSEQ multiplex PCR. The profile shows 100,000 to 120,000 clones, 88% of them singletons. The sequencing input was PBMCs. These receptor sequences come from a woman between 55 and 75 years old with lung cancer.

V usage is TRBV7-2 and J usage is TRBJ2-3; TRBD2 matches at 7 bases. The CDR3 covers 17 residues. With V trimmed by 4 bases and J by 4 bases, 14 bases remained unmatched. From germline, CDR1 is SGHTA and CDR2 FQGNSA. This chain's CDR3 is CASSWGETGLPSDTQYF. CDR3 bases: TGTGCCAGCAGCTGGGGAGAAACGGGACTACCCTCAGATACGCAGTATTTT.

The J gene is TRBJ1-5, the V gene TRBV5-1; D gene uncertain. V was shortened by 4 bases and J by 7 bases, with 18 bases between the two germline ends. Germline CDR1 SGHRS, CDR2 YFSETQ. The CDR3 has 15 amino acids. CDR3 in amino acids: CASSLGSGGEQPQHF. DNA for the CDR3: TGCGCCAGCAGCCTCGGGAGTGGAGGAGAACAGCCCCAGCATTTT. The entire variable domain, with the rest obtained from reference TRBV5-1 and TRBJ1-5, is as follows: KAGVTQTPRYLIKTRGQQVTLSCSPISGHRSVSWYQQTPGQGLQFLFEYFSETQRNKGNFPGRFSGRQFSNSRSEMNVSTLELGDSALYLCASSLGSGGEQPQHFGDGTRLSIL.

This chain connects TRBV7-9 to TRBJ1-4; no reliable D call. Trimming removed 5 bases at V and 4 bases at J, with 8 bases between. The CDR3 is 13 amino acids. The germline gives CDR1 SEHNR, CDR2 FQNEAQ (reference sequence). The CDR3: CASSPQINEKLFF. CDR3 in DNA: TGTGCCAGCAGCCCGCAAATTAATGAAAAACTGTTTTTT.

V gene TRBV29-1 combines with J gene TRBJ2-2; 11 bases line up with TRBD1. Germline V gene sequence: CDR1 SQVTM, CDR2 ANQGSEA. J was trimmed by 4 bases and V by 5 bases; bases with no gene match: 3. The CDR3 has 14 amino acids. The CDR3 DNA is TGCAGCGTTCGGGGACAGGGGGGCACCGGGGAGCTGTTTTTT. Amino acids: CSVRGQGGTGELFF.

The chain carries TRBV28 and TRBJ1-4, with no clear D. This CDR3 comprises 14 residues. Germline CDR1 and CDR2: MDHEN and SYDVKM. Trimming took off 5 bases at V and 3 bases at J, with 10 bases between the two ends. The CDR3: CASSPGSPNEKLFF. Written as DNA, the CDR3 is TGTGCCAGCAGTCCGGGGAGTCCTAATGAAAAACTGTTTTTT.

The J gene is TRBJ2-5, the V gene TRBV19; D call uncertain. CDR3 size: 13 residues. The germline gives CDR1 LNHDA, CDR2 SQIVND (reference sequence). V was cut by 3 bases and J by 4 bases, with 9 bases left in between. CDR3 bases: TGTGCCAGTAGTATTAACATGGGAGAGACCCAGTACTTC. Protein sequence: CASSINMGETQYF.

V usage is TRBV6-2 or TRBV6-3 and J usage is TRBJ2-7, with D hard to call. The CDR3 is 14 residues long. Trimming removed 4 bases from V and 3 bases from J, with 13 bases in between. CDR1 MNHEY and CDR2 SVGEGT come from the germline V gene. The CDR3 nucleotides are TGTGCCAGCAGTTTACCTCCTCCTGGCTACGAGCAGTACTTC. Amino acids: CASSLPPPGYEQYF.